This paragraph covers one TCR beta chain sequence. This sample is drawn from a study of blood T cell repertoires in COVID-19. The wider study: PBMCs, B-cell-depleted T cells, or T cells provided the cDNA or gDNA that made up the material.

CDR1 GTSNPN and CDR2 SVGIG come from the germline V gene (reference sequence). V was shortened by 3 bases and J by 7 bases, with 21 bases between the two germline ends. The CDR3 contains 15 residues. TCRdb's table, derived via immunoSEQ multiplex PCR, lists solely in-frame clones and lacks some. The data contain about 300,000 clones, about nine tenths of them seen just once; the ten biggest clones take up about 10%. The sample consisted of PBMCs or T cells enriched from blood (not recorded which). The chain links TRBV30 to TRBJ2-5; D is possibly TRBD1 (7 bases). The TCR sequence derives from a young woman who had recovered from COVID-19. CDR3 loop: CAWSRTGLIEGTQYF. CDR3 in DNA: TGTGCCTGGAGCCGGACAGGACTAATAGAAGGGACCCAGTACTTC.